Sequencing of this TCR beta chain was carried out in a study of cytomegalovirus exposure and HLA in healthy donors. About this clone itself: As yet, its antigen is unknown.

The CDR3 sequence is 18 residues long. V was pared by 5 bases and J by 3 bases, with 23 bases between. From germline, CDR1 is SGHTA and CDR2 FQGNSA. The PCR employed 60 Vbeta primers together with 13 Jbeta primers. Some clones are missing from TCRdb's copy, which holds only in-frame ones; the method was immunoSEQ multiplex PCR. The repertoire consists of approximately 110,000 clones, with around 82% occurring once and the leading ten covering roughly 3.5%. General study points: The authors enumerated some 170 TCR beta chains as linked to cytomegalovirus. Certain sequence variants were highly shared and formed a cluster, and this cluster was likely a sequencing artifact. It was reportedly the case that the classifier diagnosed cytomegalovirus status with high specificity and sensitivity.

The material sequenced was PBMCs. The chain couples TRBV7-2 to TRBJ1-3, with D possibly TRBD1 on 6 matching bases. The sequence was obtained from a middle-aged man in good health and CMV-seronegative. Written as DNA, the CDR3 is TGTGCCAGCAGCGCAGGAGACAGGCCCTCTAGACGTGGAAACACCATATATTTT. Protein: CASSAGDRPSRRGNTIYF.